These 26 T cell receptor beta chains share one sample of origin, sequenced in a study of blood T cells in healthy people across ages. Sample-barcoded 5' priming and a J-beta primer mix drove a second PCR of about 6 to 11 cycles. TCRdb re-called the 5' RACE reads with MiXCR, one entry per CDR3 protein. The sample lists around 1,000,000 distinct CDR3 sequences; under 30% were seen once. This sample was also put to use in a study of T cells of mothers and their children.

Sequencing used blood. These receptors all stem from a girl under 10 years old in good health.

This clonotype was recorded once. The rearrangement joins TRBV20-1 to TRBJ2-5; D is possibly TRBD2 (6 bases). The J call is in doubt because the DNA end fits TRBJ2-7 better. The germline CDR1 and CDR2 sequences are DFQATT and SNEGSKA (reference sequence). The CDR3 consists of 14 residues. This chain's CDR3 is CSARDEVEGYEQYF. The CDR3 bases are TGCAGTGCTAGAGATGAGGTGGAGGGCTACGAGCAGTACTTC.

The V gene is TRBV3-1, the J gene TRBJ2-5; no clear D. This CDR3 has 15 residues. Trimming took off 0 bases at V and 1 base at J, with 9 bases between the two ends. Per germline, CDR1 LGHDT and CDR2 YNNKEL (reference sequence). The CDR3 region has the DNA TGTGCCAGCAGCCAAGAGATAGGTGTCCAAGAGACCCAGTACTTC. Translation gives CASSQEIGVQETQYF.

The rearrangement uses TRBV25-1 and TRBJ2-6; D gene unclear. Germline V gene lookup returns CDR1 MGHDK and CDR2 SYGVNS. CDR3 length: 15 residues. V lost 1 base, J lost 1 base, and 5 bases lay in between. The CDR3 is CASSEWGSGANVLTF. In DNA, the CDR3 is TGTGCCAGCAGTGAATGGGGATCTGGGGCCAACGTCCTGACTTTC.

This clonotype has more than one count but fewer than ten. It is likely a read error, because the conserved phenylalanine at the end of the CDR3 is missing. This chain uses TRBV4-1 with TRBJ2-5, with D uncertain. The V end was cut by 2 bases, the J end by 0 bases, with 10 bases between. From germline, CDR1 is MGHRA and CDR2 YSYEKL. The CDR3 is 15 amino acids. For the CDR3, the DNA is TGCGCCAGCAGCCAACTTCTCTCGTACCAAGAGACCCAGTACCTC. Translating it yields CASSQLLSYQETQYL.

This clonotype appeared a few times. The J gene is TRBJ1-3, the V gene TRBV20-1; TRBD1 matches at 7 bases. This CDR3 contains 12 residues. The germline CDR1 and CDR2 sequences are DFQATT and SNEGSKA (reference sequence). Trimming cost V 4 bases and J 8 bases; bases outside gene matches: 5. The CDR3 sequence is CSATTQGDTIYF. The DNA for the CDR3 is TGCAGTGCTACTACGCAGGGGGACACCATATATTTT.

This clonotype was picked up a small number of times. The DNA for the CDR3 is TGTGCCAGCAGTTTATCTTACAGGGGGCGAGAGGGAAATCAGCCCCAGCATTTT. As protein: CASSLSYRGREGNQPQHF. V is TRBV27 and J is TRBJ1-5; 9 bases align to TRBD1. Germline V lookup: CDR1 MNHEY, CDR2 SMNVEV (reference sequence). This CDR3 is 18 amino acids long. V trimming: 0 bases; J trimming: 4 bases; junction bases outside the gene matches: 10.

The V gene is TRBV28, the J gene TRBJ1-5; possible D gene TRBD1, 5 bases. The CDR3 is 12 amino acids. V lost 7 bases, J lost 7 bases, and 11 bases lay in between. Per germline, CDR1 MDHEN and CDR2 SYDVKM. CDR3: CASIQGGQPQHF. For the CDR3, the DNA is TGTGCCAGCATCCAGGGAGGACAGCCCCAGCATTTT. Looking up the rest from reference TRBV28 and TRBJ1-5 gives the full variable domain: DVKVTQSSRYLVKRTGEKVFLECVQDMDHENMFWYRQDPGLGLRLIYFSYDVKMKEKGDIPEGYSVSREKKERFSLILESASTNQTSMYLCASIQGGQPQHFGDGTRLSIL.

The genes are TRBV6-5 and TRBJ1-4; D ambiguous. Trimming left V 5 bases short and J 11 bases short, with 15 bases between. This CDR3 comprises 13 residues. Germline V CDR1 and CDR2: MNHEY, SVGAGI. DNA for the CDR3: TGTGCCAGCAGTCCGGCGGGAACCGCCAAACTGTTTTTT. Translating gives CASSPAGTAKLFF.

Worth noting for this clonotype: At one end, the junction sequence differs from germline, possibly due to a read error. This sequence joins TRBV5-1 and TRBJ2-5, with D maybe TRBD2 (6 bases). Germline CDR1 SGHRS, CDR2 YFSETQ. This CDR3 contains 14 residues. The CDR3 DNA reads TGCGCCAGCAGCTTGGACCTGGGGACTGGGACCCACTACTTC. Translating it yields CASSLDLGTGTHYF.

The count of this clonotype is one. This chain uses TRBV7-8 with TRBJ2-7; D may be TRBD2 (6 bases). This CDR3 spans 15 amino acids. V dropped 3 bases and J dropped 3 bases, with 15 bases sitting between them. The germline gives CDR1 SGHVS, CDR2 FQNEAQ. The CDR3 spells CASSFRRDRGYEQYF. The CDR3 bases are TGTGCCAGCAGCTTTAGGAGGGACCGCGGCTACGAGCAGTACTTC.

V usage is TRBV29-1 and J usage is TRBJ2-5, with 10 bases matching TRBD1. Gene TRBJ2-1 matches the end of the DNA better, so the J call may be wrong. The CDR3 covers 12 residues. Looked up from germline, CDR1 is SQVTM and CDR2 is ANQGSEA. CDR3: CSPRTGGNEQFF. The CDR3, as DNA: TGCAGCCCCAGGACAGGGGGGAATGAGCAGTTCTTC.

As for this clonotype: At one of its ends the junction is not consistent with the germline gene, which may arise from a read error. The rearrangement links TRBV7-8 to TRBJ2-1; 9 bases are a match to TRBD2. Germline-derived CDR1 and CDR2 are SGHVS and FQNEAQ. This CDR3 spans 15 amino acids. The CDR3 DNA follows: TGTGCCGGCAGCTTAGGGGCTAGCGGGATGGTTCAGCAGTTCTTC. This codes for CAGSLGASGMVQQFF. The full variable domain, its missing parts supplied by reference TRBV7-8 and TRBJ2-1, is GAGVSQSPRYKVAKRGQDVALRCDPISGHVSLFWYQQALGQGPEFLTYFQNEAQLDKSGLPSDRFFAERPEGSVSTLKIQRTQQEDSAVYLCAGSLGASGMVQQFFGPGTRLTVL.

This clonotype was seen more than once but under ten times. This chain joins TRBV13 and TRBJ1-3; TRBD1 is a possible D gene (5 bases). Per the germline V gene, CDR1 is PRHDT and CDR2 is FYEKMQ (reference sequence). The CDR3 sequence is 18 residues long. The V and J ends lost 0 bases and 0 bases respectively, with 15 bases between them. The CDR3 loop reads CASSLGYPGEHSGNTIYF. As DNA, the CDR3 is TGTGCCAGCAGCTTAGGCTACCCGGGGGAGCACTCTGGAAACACCATATATTTT.

This clonotype was detected a few times. J is TRBJ1-4 and V is TRBV7-2; the D is unclear. This CDR3 comprises 13 residues. CDR1 and CDR2 (germline): SGHTA, FQGNSA. With 8 bases removed from V and 7 bases from J, the gap between germline ends came to 14 bases. CDR3 protein: CASQARFGEKLFF. The DNA for the CDR3 is TGTGCCAGCCAGGCGCGATTTGGTGAAAAACTGTTTTTT.

This chain uses TRBV10-3 with TRBJ2-7; D may be TRBD1 (5 bases). CDR3 length equals 13 residues. Trimming pared 6 bases from V and 6 bases from J, leaving 15 bases between. Looked up from germline, CDR1 is ENHRY and CDR2 is SYGVKD. For the CDR3, the DNA is TGTGCCATCAGGAACCTCGACAGAGGCGAGCAGTACTTC. Translated, it gives CAIRNLDRGEQYF.

A single count supports this clonotype. The chain recombines TRBV12-3 or TRBV12-4 with TRBJ2-5, with TRBD1 identical over 9 bases. The CDR3 length is 17 residues. Unmatched junction bases numbered 8, after V lost 1 base and J lost 2 bases. The CDR3, as DNA: TGTGCCAGCAGTTTAGGCGTGGACAGGGGCGGGCAAGAGACCCAGTACTTC. The encoded protein is CASSLGVDRGGQETQYF.

The chain carries TRBV12-3 or TRBV12-4 and TRBJ2-2; 12 nucleotides line up with TRBD2. The CDR3 is 15 amino acids. V shed 5 bases and J 4 bases; nucleotides not matched to a gene: 2. The CDR3, as DNA: TGTGCCAGCAGTCGACTAGCGGGGGCCACCGGGGAGCTGTTTTTT. Translating it yields CASSRLAGATGELFF.

This clonotype has only a few counts. This chain connects TRBV7-9 to TRBJ1-2, with D possibly matching TRBD1 (6 bases). CDR3 length: 15 residues. V lost 0 bases and J lost 3, with 11 bases in between. CDR1 SEHNR and CDR2 FQNEAQ come from the germline V gene (reference sequence). CDR3 sequence (DNA): TGTGCCAGCAGCTTAGCAGGACAGACCTACTATGGCTACACCTTC. It encodes CASSLAGQTYYGYTF.

The rearrangement uses TRBV3-1 and TRBJ2-3; perhaps TRBD2 as D (6 bases). The CDR3 has 13 amino acids. Trimming cost V 6 bases and J 8 bases, with 15 bases left between them. Germline V gives CDR1 LGHDT, CDR2 YNNKEL (reference sequence). CDR3 nucleotides: TGTGCCAGCAGTCCTGACGGGGAGGCTACGCAGTATTTT. It yields the protein CASSPDGEATQYF.

This clonotype was seen only a few times. The gene calls are TRBV5-1 and TRBJ2-5; D possibly corresponds to TRBD1 (5 bases). Germline-derived CDR1 and CDR2 are SGHRS and YFSETQ. Trimming left V 2 bases short and J 4 bases short, with 18 bases between. This CDR3 is built from 16 residues. The CDR3 loop is CASSFPAQGMRETQYF. CDR3 sequence (DNA): TGCGCCAGCAGCTTTCCAGCCCAGGGAATGAGAGAGACCCAGTACTTC.

The chain joins TRBV7-2 to TRBJ1-4, with a weak D call TRBD1 (5 bases). CDR1 and CDR2 (germline): SGHTA, FQGNSA. The CDR3 is 15 amino acids. Deletions cut 4 bases from V and 3 bases from J, with 12 bases between. The CDR3 nucleotides are TGTGCCAGCAGCTCCGAGGGGAGAGCTAATGAAAAACTGTTTTTT. Translated: CASSSEGRANEKLFF.

V gene TRBV5-1 combines with J gene TRBJ2-5, with 14 nucleotides matching TRBD2. The closer fit of TRBJ2-1 to the DNA end suggests the J call may be wrong. This CDR3 region has 15 residues. CDR1 is SGHRS and CDR2 is YFSETQ in the germline V gene. The CDR3 here is CASSPGLAGVEEQFF. In DNA, the CDR3 is TGCGCCAGCAGCCCGGGACTAGCGGGAGTAGAGGAGCAGTTCTTC.

This clonotype was picked up a small number of times. The chain links TRBV11-1 to TRBJ2-5; D gene ambiguous. Trimming pared 5 bases from V and 1 base from J, leaving 8 bases between. The length of the CDR3 is 13 residues. The V gene's germline CDR1 is SGHAT and CDR2 FQDESV (reference sequence). CDR3 DNA: TGTGCCAGCAGCCACGACGGCCAAGAGACCCAGTACTTC. It is translated as CASSHDGQETQYF. The variable domain in full, with the rest retrieved from reference TRBV11-1 and TRBJ2-5, is EAEVAQSPRYKITEKSQAVAFWCDPISGHATLYWYRQILGQGPELLVQFQDESVVDDSQLPKDRFSAERLKGVDSTLKIQPAELGDSAMYLCASSHDGQETQYFGPGTRLLVL.

This clonotype occurred a few times. The V gene is TRBV4-2, the J gene TRBJ2-1, with D possibly matching TRBD1 (6 bases). Between the trimmed V and J ends, which lost 0 bases and 7 bases, there was a span of 13 bases. The germline V gene has CDR1 LGHNA and CDR2 YNFKEQ. This CDR3 has 15 residues. The CDR3 loop reads CASSQEGASNNEQFF. CDR3 nucleotides: TGTGCCAGCAGCCAAGAGGGGGCTAGCAATAATGAGCAGTTCTTC.

This clonotype was observed a few times. This chain joins TRBV28 and TRBJ2-3; D is uncertain. Trimming stripped 4 bases from V and 5 bases from J, with 19 bases between. The germline V gene encodes CDR1 MDHEN and CDR2 SYDVKM. This CDR3 has 16 residues. The CDR3 is CASSSPDSFGIDTQYF. The CDR3 coding sequence is TGTGCCAGCAGTTCCCCTGACTCCTTCGGTATAGATACGCAGTATTTT.

This clonotype has at least ten counts. V and J are TRBV7-3 and TRBJ2-3; 7 bases map to TRBD1. Germline V gene data show CDR1 as SGHTA and CDR2 as FQGTGA. The CDR3 spans 14 residues. The trim removed 5 bases at V and 0 bases at J, leaving 2 bases unmatched. CDR3 sequence: CASSPRGSTDTQYF. The CDR3 nucleotides are TGTGCCAGCAGCCCCAGGGGGAGCACAGATACGCAGTATTTT.